Listed below are T cell receptor beta chains from one sample, sequenced in a study of blood T cells in healthy people across ages. TCRdb reprocessed the 5' RACE reads via MiXCR and lists one record per CDR3 protein. The repertoire holds over 1.5 million distinct CDR3 sequences, with 49% as singletons. Material: blood. Receptor source: a woman aged 40 to 49 in good health. Both conserved end residues are part of each CDR3. Fields, in order: V gene, CDR3 protein.

TRBV7-2 | CASSLDTSGATYEQYF
TRBV12-3/TRBV12-4 | CASSPGPESYEQYF
TRBV20-1 | CSARDYREDSNQPQHF
TRBV6-6 | CASSYEGSRGYTF
TRBV20-1 | CSASSGPTDTQYF
TRBV12-3/TRBV12-4 | CASCRGATEAFF
TRBV6-1 | CASSDRRATGNTEAFF
TRBV6-5 | CASRRERNYGYTF
TRBV11-2 | CASSPLGRSYEQYF
TRBV6-1 | CASILPSSPNEQFF
TRBV6-2/TRBV6-3 | CASSYPVREQFF